What follows are 6 T cell receptor beta chains derived from one specimen sequenced in a study of CD8 T cells in ankylosing spondylitis. TCRdb ran MiXCR on the 5' RACE reads and lists one entry per CDR3 protein. The sample contains about 280,000 distinct CDR3 sequences, roughly 20% of which appear only once. Sequenced material: blood, either unsorted or a sorted T cell fraction (not recorded which). These receptors were obtained from a male donor with ankylosing spondylitis or in good health (not recorded which).

Only a few counts were recorded for this clonotype. This sequence joins TRBV10-3 and TRBJ1-3; D call uncertain. Germline V gene sequence: CDR1 ENHRY, CDR2 SYGVKD. Between the trimmed V and J ends, which lost 7 bases and 0 bases, there was a span of 10 bases. This CDR3 has 14 amino acids. CDR3 DNA: TGTGCCATCACGAGCGAGAGCTCTGGAAACACCATATATTTT. This gives the protein CAITSESSGNTIYF.

This clonotype has ten or more counts. The DNA of the CDR3 is TGTGCCAGCAGTTTATTAGGAACAGTTAGGCCCCTACTGTTTTTT. It encodes CASSLLGTVRPLLFF. The chain couples TRBV28 to TRBJ1-4; unclear D gene. The CDR3 sequence is 15 residues long. Trimming took 1 base from V and 13 from J, leaving 19 bases between them. In germline, CDR1 is MDHEN, CDR2 SYDVKM.

The V call is TRBV6-1, the J call TRBJ2-5; 10 nucleotides align to TRBD2. Germline lookup yields CDR1 MNHNS and CDR2 SASEGT. V lost 6 bases, J lost 2 bases, and 15 bases stayed unmatched. The CDR3 runs 18 residues. CDR3 nucleotides: TGTGCCAGCAGCTCCAGGGGGGCTAGCGGGAGACCACAAGAGACCCAGTACTTC. Its protein product is CASSSRGASGRPQETQYF.

There are many counts of this clonotype. The rearrangement uses TRBV6-5 and TRBJ1-4, with D perhaps TRBD1 (6 bases). V shed 0 bases and J shed 0 bases, with 11 bases lying between them. Germline values: CDR1 MNHEY, CDR2 SVGAGI. This CDR3 is 17 amino acids long. The CDR3 loop reads CASSYSTGAATNEKLFF. The DNA of the CDR3 is TGTGCCAGCAGTTACTCGACAGGAGCCGCAACTAATGAAAAACTGTTTTTT.

This clonotype was seen only a few times. The genes are TRBV5-1 and TRBJ1-5; TRBD1 agrees at 7 bases. CDR1 SGHRS and CDR2 YFSETQ come from the germline V gene. V trimming: 0 bases; J trimming: 6 bases; junction bases outside the gene matches: 3. This CDR3 has 14 residues. The CDR3, as DNA: TGCGCCAGCAGCTTGGAAGGGGGCGGTCAGCCCCAGCATTTT. Protein sequence: CASSLEGGGQPQHF. Filled out from reference TRBV5-1 and TRBJ1-5, the complete variable domain reads KAGVTQTPRYLIKTRGQQVTLSCSPISGHRSVSWYQQTPGQGLQFLFEYFSETQRNKGNFPGRFSGRQFSNSRSEMNVSTLELGDSALYLCASSLEGGGQPQHFGDGTRLSIL.

Many counts were recorded for this clonotype. CDR3 in amino acids: CASSLGGTGELFF. The DNA for the CDR3 is TGTGCCAGCAGCTTGGGAGGGACCGGGGAGCTGTTTTTT. This sequence joins TRBV12-3 or TRBV12-4 and TRBJ2-2; 7 bases align to TRBD2. Losses at the gene ends were 6 bases for V and 5 bases for J; bases not matched to a gene: 3. The CDR3 has 13 amino acids.